The next 24 T cell receptor beta chains were all read from a single sample in a study of T cell responses to AZD1222 COVID-19 vaccine. TCRdb's table, derived via immunoSEQ multiplex PCR, lists solely in-frame clones and lacks some. The repertoire holds tens of thousands of clones, roughly 84% seen once, with about 24% in the top ten. Sequences were derived from peripheral blood, sampled on day 0 of AZD1222 vaccination. The source is an adult in good health.

The rearrangement uses TRBV7-3 and TRBJ2-1, with D perhaps TRBD1 or TRBD2 (6 bases each). CDR1 and CDR2 (germline): SGHTA, FQGTGA. Trimming cost V 3 bases and J 9 bases, with 9 bases left between them. CDR3 length: 12 residues. CDR3 DNA sequence: TGTGCCAGCAGCTTCGGGGGCACTGAGCAGTTCTTC. Translating it yields CASSFGGTEQFF.

The genes are TRBV7-3 and TRBJ2-3; no firm D call. The CDR3 length is 13 residues. V gave up 6 bases and J gave up 5 bases, with 12 bases separating them. The V gene's germline CDR1 is SGHTA and CDR2 FQGTGA. CDR3 coding DNA: TGTGCCAGCAGGAGGACCACGGGAGATACGCAGTATTTT. Its translation is CASRRTTGDTQYF.

The gene calls are TRBV11-2 and TRBJ1-1, with 9 bases that match TRBD1. The germline V gene encodes CDR1 SGHAT and CDR2 FQNNGV. This CDR3 is built from 15 residues. V was clipped by 1 base and J by 3 bases; unmatched bases: 3. The CDR3 sequence is CASSLGDRADTEAFF. DNA of the CDR3: TGTGCCAGCAGCTTAGGGGACAGGGCGGACACTGAAGCTTTCTTT.

The chain is built from TRBV3-1 (or the pseudogene TRBV3-2) and TRBJ1-1; D is ambiguous. V was pared by 1 base and J by 2 bases, with 8 bases between. CDR3 length: 14 residues. Germline CDR1 reads LGHDT; CDR2 reads YNNKEL (reference sequence). CDR3: CASSQVGGNTEAFF. The CDR3 nucleotides read TGTGCCAGCAGCCAAGTTGGCGGAAACACTGAAGCTTTCTTT.

CDR3 protein: CAWSVDRTSSEAFF. The CDR3 coding sequence is TGTGCCTGGAGTGTAGACAGGACTAGCTCTGAAGCTTTCTTT. The chain recombines TRBV30 with TRBJ1-1, with a tentative D call TRBD1 (6 bases). Per germline, CDR1 GTSNPN and CDR2 SVGIG (reference sequence). The CDR3 covers 14 residues. V gave up 0 bases and J gave up 6 bases, with 14 bases separating them.

This clone was counted a single time. J is TRBJ1-2 and V is TRBV7-9; 8 bases map to TRBD1. The V segment lost 4 bases and the J segment 4 bases; nucleotides outside the gene matches: 5. Germline V lookup: CDR1 SEHNR, CDR2 FQNEAQ (reference sequence). The length of the CDR3 is 14 residues. CDR3 bases: TGTGCCAGCAGCTCGGGGACAGGCCTCTATGGCTACACCTTC. This gives the protein CASSSGTGLYGYTF.

CDR3 residues: CATQPGYREKLFF. In nucleotides, the CDR3 is TGTGCCACCCAACCTGGCTACAGAGAAAAACTGTTTTTT. V is TRBV25-1 and J is TRBJ1-4, with D unclear. Trimming pared 10 bases from V and 8 bases from J, leaving 17 bases between. The CDR3 loop spans 13 amino acids. Germline CDR1 is MGHDK and CDR2 is SYGVNS.

The chain employs TRBV10-3 and TRBJ1-3; D not resolved. V was clipped by 3 bases and J by 3 bases, with 9 bases between them. This CDR3 is 14 amino acids long. Germline CDR1 is ENHRY and CDR2 is SYGVKD. The CDR3 reads CAISDGGFGNTIYF. The CDR3 DNA is TGTGCCATCAGTGATGGAGGCTTTGGAAACACCATATATTTT.

V usage is TRBV12-5 and J usage is TRBJ2-1, with D possibly TRBD1 on 5 matching bases. From germline, CDR1 is LGHNT and CDR2 FRNRAP. Trimming took 5 bases from V and 0 from J, leaving 17 bases between them. This CDR3 is built from 17 residues. The CDR3 region is CASGPRTPSSSYNEQFF. As DNA, the CDR3 is TGTGCTAGTGGTCCAAGGACACCTTCCAGCTCCTACAATGAGCAGTTCTTC.

J is TRBJ1-1 and V is TRBV6-5; 10 bases are a match to TRBD1. The germline V gene has CDR1 MNHEY and CDR2 SVGAGI. J lost 5 bases, V lost 6 bases, and 6 bases had no gene match. There are 14 residues in the CDR3. In DNA, the CDR3 is TGTGCCAGCAGCACGACAGGGGGCCGGACTGAAGCTTTCTTT. Translating it yields CASSTTGGRTEAFF.

The chain has TRBV30 and TRBJ2-5, with D possibly called TRBD1 or TRBD2 (5 bases each). V was cut by 5 bases and J by 4 bases, with 20 bases left in between. Germline V gives CDR1 GTSNPN, CDR2 SVGIG (reference sequence). This CDR3 region has 15 residues. CDR3 loop: CAWVPMGTAGETQYF. The CDR3 coding sequence is TGTGCCTGGGTGCCCATGGGGACCGCCGGAGAGACCCAGTACTTC. Combining the CDR3 with reference TRBV30 and TRBJ2-5 gives the whole variable domain SQTIHQWPATLVQPVGSPLSLECTVEGTSNPNLYWYRQAAGRGLQLLFYSVGIGQISSEVPQNLSASRPQDRQFILSSKKLLLSDSGFYLCAWVPMGTAGETQYFGPGTRLLVL.

This chain connects TRBV6-5 to TRBJ1-2; no reliable D call. Germline CDR1 and CDR2: MNHEY and SVGAGI. Trimming took off 5 bases at V and 8 bases at J, with 12 bases between the two ends. CDR3 size: 12 residues. The CDR3 region is CASSRTGYGYTF. CDR3 bases: TGTGCCAGCAGTAGAACGGGATACGGCTACACCTTC.

This chain links TRBV9 with TRBJ2-1; unclear D gene. CDR3 size: 15 residues. With 4 bases removed from V and 3 bases from J, the gap between germline ends came to 14 bases. Germline V CDR1 and CDR2: SGDLS, YYNGEE. CDR3 sequence: CASSQGTAGYNEQFF. The CDR3 DNA reads TGTGCCAGCAGCCAAGGTACGGCCGGCTACAATGAGCAGTTCTTC.

In its sample, this clone was seen once. The genes are TRBV10-3 and TRBJ2-6, with D hard to call. The CDR3 totals 18 residues. Trimming took off 0 bases at V and 0 bases at J, with 12 bases between the two ends. Germline V lookup: CDR1 ENHRY, CDR2 SYGVKD. The chain's CDR3 is CAISESDRLFSGANVLTF. For the CDR3, the DNA is TGTGCCATCAGTGAGTCTGATAGACTCTTCTCTGGGGCCAACGTCCTGACTTTC.

The chain has TRBV15 and TRBJ2-5; 11 nucleotides align to TRBD2. Germline CDR1 reads LNHNV; CDR2 reads YYDKDF (reference sequence). V trimming: 4 bases; J trimming: 5 bases; junction bases outside the gene matches: 9. This CDR3 spans 16 amino acids. CDR3 DNA: TGTGCCACCAGCACCCTCATAGCGGGGGGGCAGGAGACCCAGTACTTC. Translating gives CATSTLIAGGQETQYF.

This clone has only one observation. J is TRBJ2-3 and V is TRBV28; 7 bases fit TRBD2. The ends lost 8 bases at V and 2 bases at J; junction bases unmatched: 4. The germline V gene has CDR1 MDHEN and CDR2 SYDVKM. The length of the CDR3 is 13 residues. The chain's CDR3 is CASERGDTDTQYF. For the CDR3, the DNA is TGTGCCAGCGAACGGGGGGACACAGATACGCAGTATTTT.

V is TRBV19 and J is TRBJ2-1; 8 nucleotides agree with TRBD1. Germline-derived CDR1 and CDR2 are LNHDA and SQIVND (reference sequence). The ends lost 5 bases at V and 2 bases at J; junction bases unmatched: 14. The CDR3 is 18 amino acids. The CDR3 reads CASSLYRSTGGTYNEQFF. The CDR3 nucleotides read TGTGCCAGTAGTTTGTACAGGTCCACAGGGGGGACCTACAATGAGCAGTTCTTC.

Here the CDR3 DNA reads TGCGCCAGCCTAGCGGGGGGGCCGGGCACCGGGGAGCTGTTTTTT. Translating gives CASLAGGPGTGELFF. This sequence joins TRBV5-1 and TRBJ2-2; TRBD2 matches 12 bases. CDR1 is SGHRS, CDR2 YFSETQ, per germline. The CDR3 is 15 amino acids. Germline trimming cut 7 bases from V and 4 bases from J; bases unmatched to any gene: 5. The entire variable domain, with the rest obtained from reference TRBV5-1 and TRBJ2-2, is as follows: KAGVTQTPRYLIKTRGQQVTLSCSPISGHRSVSWYQQTPGQGLQFLFEYFSETQRNKGNFPGRFSGRQFSNSRSEMNVSTLELGDSALYLCASLAGGPGTGELFFGEGSRLTVL.

V usage is TRBV28 and J usage is TRBJ1-2; TRBD1 is a possible D gene (6 bases). The CDR3 loop spans 15 amino acids. CDR1 is MDHEN and CDR2 is SYDVKM in the germline V gene. The V gene lost 7 bases and the J gene lost 0 bases, with 15 bases spanning the gap. The CDR3 region is CASITQGPANYGYTF. The CDR3, as DNA: TGTGCCAGCATTACACAGGGACCGGCTAACTATGGCTACACCTTC.

The chain recombines TRBV19 with TRBJ1-5; TRBD1 agrees at 9 bases. Unmatched junction bases numbered 7, after V lost 5 bases and J lost 5 bases. Germline loops: CDR1 LNHDA, CDR2 SQIVND (reference sequence). The CDR3 loop spans 15 amino acids. CDR3 DNA: TGTGCCAGTAGTTATCCGGGACAGGGACATCAGCCCCAGCATTTT. Amino acids: CASSYPGQGHQPQHF.

The V and J genes are TRBV30 and TRBJ1-4, with D tentatively TRBD1 (5 bases). Germline values: CDR1 GTSNPN, CDR2 SVGIG (reference sequence). The CDR3 runs to 18 residues. Deletions cut 1 base from V and 0 bases from J, with 18 bases between. CDR3 region: CAWSAMARATPTNEKLFF. The CDR3 DNA sequence: TGTGCCTGGAGTGCAATGGCCAGGGCCACACCAACTAATGAAAAACTGTTTTTT.

This chain connects TRBV9 to TRBJ1-1; possibly TRBD1 for D (6 bases). CDR1 and CDR2 (germline): SGDLS, YYNGEE. The CDR3 runs to 14 residues. Trimming left V 4 bases short and J 1 base short, with 11 bases between. The CDR3 reads CASSLGTPNTEAFF. CDR3 DNA sequence: TGTGCCAGCAGCCTGGGGACACCGAACACTGAAGCTTTCTTT. The entire variable domain, with the rest obtained from reference TRBV9 and TRBJ1-1, is as follows: DSGVTQTPKHLITATGQRVTLRCSPRSGDLSVYWYQQSLDQGLQFLIQYYNGEERAKGNILERFSAQQFPDLHSELNLSSLELGDSALYFCASSLGTPNTEAFFGQGTRLTVV.

The V gene is TRBV5-1, the J gene TRBJ1-1, with no clear D. V was shortened by 0 bases and J by 0 bases, with 6 bases between the two germline ends. This CDR3 contains 14 residues. The germline CDR1 and CDR2 sequences are SGHRS and YFSETQ. The CDR3 DNA sequence: TGCGCCAGCAGCTTGGAGGCCATGAACACTGAAGCTTTCTTT. Its translation: CASSLEAMNTEAFF.

The CDR3 bases are TGTGCCAGCAGTTTTAGGGGTCCGAACACCGGGGAGCTGTTTTTT. Translating gives CASSFRGPNTGELFF. The chain couples TRBV27 to TRBJ2-2; a weak D match, TRBD1 (5 bases). V was pared by 3 bases and J by 0 bases, with 8 bases between. The CDR3 has 15 amino acids. CDR1 is MNHEY, CDR2 SMNVEV, per germline (reference sequence).